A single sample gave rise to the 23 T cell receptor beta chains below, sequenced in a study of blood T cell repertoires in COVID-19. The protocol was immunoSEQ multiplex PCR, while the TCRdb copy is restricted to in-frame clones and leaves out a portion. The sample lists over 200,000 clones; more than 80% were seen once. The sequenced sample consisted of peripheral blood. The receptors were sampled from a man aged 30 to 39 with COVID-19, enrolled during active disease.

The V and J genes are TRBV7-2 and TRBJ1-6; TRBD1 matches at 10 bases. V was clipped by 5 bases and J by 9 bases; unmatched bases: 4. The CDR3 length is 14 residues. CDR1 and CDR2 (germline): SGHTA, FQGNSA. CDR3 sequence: CASSRDRGSSPLHF. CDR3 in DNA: TGTGCCAGCAGCCGGGACAGGGGAAGTTCACCCCTCCACTTT.

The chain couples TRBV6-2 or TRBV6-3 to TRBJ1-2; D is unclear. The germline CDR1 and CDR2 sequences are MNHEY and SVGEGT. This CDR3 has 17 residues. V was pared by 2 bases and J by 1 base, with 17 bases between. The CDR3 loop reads CASSYPSGSTFNYGYTF. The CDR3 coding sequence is TGTGCCAGCAGTTACCCGTCGGGGTCTACGTTTAACTATGGCTACACCTTC.

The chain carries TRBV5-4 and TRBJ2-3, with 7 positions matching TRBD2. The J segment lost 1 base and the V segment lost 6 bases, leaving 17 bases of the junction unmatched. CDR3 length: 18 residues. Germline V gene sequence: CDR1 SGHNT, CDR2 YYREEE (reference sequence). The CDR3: CASNPGLGTTGGTDTQYF. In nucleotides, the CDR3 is TGTGCCAGCAACCCCGGACTAGGAACAACCGGTGGCACAGATACGCAGTATTTT.

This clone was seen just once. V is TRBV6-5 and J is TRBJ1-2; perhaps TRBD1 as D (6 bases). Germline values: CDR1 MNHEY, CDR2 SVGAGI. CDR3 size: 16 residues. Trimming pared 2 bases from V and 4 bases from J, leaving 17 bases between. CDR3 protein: CASSYGPRGPTYGYTF. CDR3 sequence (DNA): TGTGCCAGCAGTTACGGTCCCAGGGGCCCCACCTATGGCTACACCTTC.

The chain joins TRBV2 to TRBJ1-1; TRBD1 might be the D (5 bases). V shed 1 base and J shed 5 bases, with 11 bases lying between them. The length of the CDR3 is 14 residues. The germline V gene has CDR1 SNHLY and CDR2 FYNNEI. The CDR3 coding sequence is TGTGCCAGCAGTGAAGTAGTGCAGGGAACTGAAGCTTTCTTT. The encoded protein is CASSEVVQGTEAFF.

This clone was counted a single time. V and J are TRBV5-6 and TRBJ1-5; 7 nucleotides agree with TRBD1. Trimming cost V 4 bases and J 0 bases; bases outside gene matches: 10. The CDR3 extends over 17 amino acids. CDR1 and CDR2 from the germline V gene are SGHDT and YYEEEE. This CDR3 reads CASSLRDSFLSNQPQHF. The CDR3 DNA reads TGTGCCAGCAGCCTACGGGACAGCTTCCTTAGCAATCAGCCCCAGCATTTT.

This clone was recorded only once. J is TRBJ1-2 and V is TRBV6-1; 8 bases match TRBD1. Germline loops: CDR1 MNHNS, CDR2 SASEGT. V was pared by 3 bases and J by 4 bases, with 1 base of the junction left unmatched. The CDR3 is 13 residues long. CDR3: CASSEGQAYGYTF. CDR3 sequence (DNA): TGTGCCAGCAGTGAGGGACAGGCCTATGGCTACACCTTC.

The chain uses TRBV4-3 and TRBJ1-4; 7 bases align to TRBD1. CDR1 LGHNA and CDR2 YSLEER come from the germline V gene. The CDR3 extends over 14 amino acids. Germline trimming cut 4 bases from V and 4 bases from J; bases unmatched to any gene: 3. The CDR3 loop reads CASSPGQINEKLFF. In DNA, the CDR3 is TGCGCCAGCAGCCCGGGACAGATTAATGAAAAACTGTTTTTT.

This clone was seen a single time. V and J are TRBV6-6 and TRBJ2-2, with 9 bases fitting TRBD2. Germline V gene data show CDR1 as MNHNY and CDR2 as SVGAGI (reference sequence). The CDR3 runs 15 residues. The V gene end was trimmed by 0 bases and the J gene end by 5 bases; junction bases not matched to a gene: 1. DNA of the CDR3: TGTGCCAGCAGTTACTCCGCGGGAGGGACCGGGGAGCTGTTTTTT. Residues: CASSYSAGGTGELFF.

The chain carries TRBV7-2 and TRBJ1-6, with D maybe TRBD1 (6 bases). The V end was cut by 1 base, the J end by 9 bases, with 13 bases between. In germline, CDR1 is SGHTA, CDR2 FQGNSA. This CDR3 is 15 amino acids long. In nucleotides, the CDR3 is TGTGCCAGCAGCTTAGGCCCGGGACAACGTTCACCCCTCCACTTT. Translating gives CASSLGPGQRSPLHF.

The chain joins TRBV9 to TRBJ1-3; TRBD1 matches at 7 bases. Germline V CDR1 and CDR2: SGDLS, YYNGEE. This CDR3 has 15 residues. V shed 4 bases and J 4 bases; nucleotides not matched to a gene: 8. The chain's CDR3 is CASSTQQGYGNTIYF. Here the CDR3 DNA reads TGTGCCAGCAGCACCCAACAGGGGTACGGAAACACCATATATTTT.

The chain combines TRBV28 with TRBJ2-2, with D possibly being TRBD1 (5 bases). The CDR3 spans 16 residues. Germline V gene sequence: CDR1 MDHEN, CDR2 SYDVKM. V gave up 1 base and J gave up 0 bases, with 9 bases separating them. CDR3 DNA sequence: TGTGCCAGCAGTTTATTGTCAGGGCCGAACACCGGGGAGCTGTTTTTT. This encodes CASSLLSGPNTGELFF.

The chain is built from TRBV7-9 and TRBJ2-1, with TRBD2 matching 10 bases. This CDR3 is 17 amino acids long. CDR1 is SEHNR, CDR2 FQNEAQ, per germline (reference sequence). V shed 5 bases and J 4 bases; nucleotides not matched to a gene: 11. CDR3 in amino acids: CASSHPLAGDSYNEQFF. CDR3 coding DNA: TGTGCCAGCAGCCACCCCCTAGCGGGAGATTCTTACAATGAGCAGTTCTTC.

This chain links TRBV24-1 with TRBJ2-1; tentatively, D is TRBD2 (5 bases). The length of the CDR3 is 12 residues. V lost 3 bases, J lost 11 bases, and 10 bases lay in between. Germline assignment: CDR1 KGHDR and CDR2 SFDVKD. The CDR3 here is CATSDRGIKQFF. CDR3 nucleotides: TGTGCCACCAGTGATCGAGGGATAAAGCAGTTCTTC.

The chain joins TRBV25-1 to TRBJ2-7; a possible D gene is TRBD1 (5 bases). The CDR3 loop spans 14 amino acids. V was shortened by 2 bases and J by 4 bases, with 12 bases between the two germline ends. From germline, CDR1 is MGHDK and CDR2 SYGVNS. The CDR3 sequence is CASSEISQEYEQYF. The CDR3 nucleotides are TGTGCCAGCAGTGAAATTTCACAGGAATACGAGCAGTACTTC.

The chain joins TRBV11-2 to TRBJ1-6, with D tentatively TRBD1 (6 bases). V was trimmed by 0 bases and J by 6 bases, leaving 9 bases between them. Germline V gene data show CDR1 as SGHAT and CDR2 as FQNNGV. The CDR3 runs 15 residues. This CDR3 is CASSLEQGFNSPLHF. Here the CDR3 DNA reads TGTGCCAGCAGCTTAGAACAGGGTTTTAATTCACCCCTCCACTTT. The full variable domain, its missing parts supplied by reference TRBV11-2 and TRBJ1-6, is EAGVAQSPRYKIIEKRQSVAFWCNPISGHATLYWYQQILGQGPKLLIQFQNNGVVDDSQLPKDRFSAERLKGVDSTLKIQPAKLEDSAVYLCASSLEQGFNSPLHFGNGTRLTVT.

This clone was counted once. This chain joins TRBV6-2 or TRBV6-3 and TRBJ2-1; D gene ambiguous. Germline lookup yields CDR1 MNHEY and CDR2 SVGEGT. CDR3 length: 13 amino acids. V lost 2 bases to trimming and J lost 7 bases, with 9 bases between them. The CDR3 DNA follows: TGTGCCAGCAGTTACGAGCGATGGAATGAGCAGTTCTTC. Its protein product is CASSYERWNEQFF.

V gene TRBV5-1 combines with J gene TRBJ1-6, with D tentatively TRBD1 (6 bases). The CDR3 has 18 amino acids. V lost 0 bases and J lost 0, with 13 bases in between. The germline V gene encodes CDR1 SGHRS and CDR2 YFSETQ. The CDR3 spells CASSLVGQISSYNSPLHF. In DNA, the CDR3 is TGCGCCAGCAGCTTGGTTGGACAGATAAGCTCCTATAATTCACCCCTCCACTTT.

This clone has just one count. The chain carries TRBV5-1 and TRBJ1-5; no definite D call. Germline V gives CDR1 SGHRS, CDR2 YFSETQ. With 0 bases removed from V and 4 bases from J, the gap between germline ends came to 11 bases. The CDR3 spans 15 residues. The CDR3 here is CASSLVPDQNQPQHF. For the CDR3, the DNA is TGCGCCAGCAGCTTGGTGCCAGATCAGAATCAGCCCCAGCATTTT.

CDR3 in amino acids: CALATNTGELFF. CDR3 nucleotide sequence: TGTGCCCTAGCGACTAACACCGGGGAGCTGTTTTTT. The chain recombines TRBV28 with TRBJ2-2; a possible D gene is TRBD2 (6 bases). Trimming cost V 11 bases and J 2 bases, with 9 bases left between them. CDR3 size: 12 residues. Germline values: CDR1 MDHEN, CDR2 SYDVKM.

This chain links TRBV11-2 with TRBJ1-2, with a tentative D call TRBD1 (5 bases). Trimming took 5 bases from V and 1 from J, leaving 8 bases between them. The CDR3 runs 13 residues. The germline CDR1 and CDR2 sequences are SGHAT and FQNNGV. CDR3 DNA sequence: TGTGCCAGCAGCGTTGACAGTAACTATGGCTACACCTTC. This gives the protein CASSVDSNYGYTF.

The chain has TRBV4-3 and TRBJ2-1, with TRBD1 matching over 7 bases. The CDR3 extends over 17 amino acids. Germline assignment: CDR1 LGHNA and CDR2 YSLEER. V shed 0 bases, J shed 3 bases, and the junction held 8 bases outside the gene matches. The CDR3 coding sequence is TGCGCCAGCAGCCAAGACAGGTTTCAGGGGGACTACAATGAGCAGTTCTTC. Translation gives CASSQDRFQGDYNEQFF.

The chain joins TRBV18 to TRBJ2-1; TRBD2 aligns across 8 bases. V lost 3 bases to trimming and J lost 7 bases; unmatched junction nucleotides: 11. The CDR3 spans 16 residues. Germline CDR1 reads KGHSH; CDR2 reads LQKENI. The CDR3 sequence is CASSPLAGKSLNEQFF. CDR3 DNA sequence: TGTGCCAGCTCACCCTTAGCGGGAAAGTCCCTTAATGAGCAGTTCTTC.